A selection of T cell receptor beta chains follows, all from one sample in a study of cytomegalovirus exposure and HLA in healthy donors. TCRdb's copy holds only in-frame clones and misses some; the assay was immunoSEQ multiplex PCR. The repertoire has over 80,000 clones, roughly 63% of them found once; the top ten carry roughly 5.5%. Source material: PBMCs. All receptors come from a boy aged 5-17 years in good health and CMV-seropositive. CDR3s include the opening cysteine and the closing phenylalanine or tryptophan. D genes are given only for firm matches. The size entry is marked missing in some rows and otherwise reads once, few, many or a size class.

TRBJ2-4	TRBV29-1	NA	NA	CSVGLGGYKNIQYF	TGCAGCGTTGGCTTGGGGGGTTATAAAAACATTCAGTACTTC
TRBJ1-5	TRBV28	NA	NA	CASSPPIQPQHF	TGTGCCAGCAGTCCCCCCATCCAGCCCCAGCATTTT
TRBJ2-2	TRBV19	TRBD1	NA	CASRVTGGVTGELFF	TGTGCCAGTAGAGTCACAGGGGGCGTTACCGGGGAGCTGTTTTTT
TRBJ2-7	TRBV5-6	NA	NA	CASSFGSGTYEQYF	TGTGCCAGCAGCTTCGGATCAGGGACATACGAGCAGTACTTC
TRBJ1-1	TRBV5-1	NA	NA	CASSFGGTEAFF	TGCGCCAGCAGCTTCGGCGGCACTGAAGCTTTCTTT
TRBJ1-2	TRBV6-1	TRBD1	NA	CASNNPGTGGYGYTF	TGTGCCAGCAACAACCCCGGGACAGGGGGATATGGCTACACCTTC
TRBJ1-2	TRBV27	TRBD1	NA	CASSPNRGRYGYTF	TGTGCCAGCAGTCCTAACAGGGGGAGGTATGGCTACACCTTC
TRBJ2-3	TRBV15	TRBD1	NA	CATSRERLQGKDTQYF	TGTGCCACCAGCAGAGAGAGGTTACAGGGGAAAGATACGCAGTATTTT
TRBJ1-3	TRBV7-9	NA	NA	CASSLGTGNPGNTIYF	TGTGCCAGCAGCTTGGGCACAGGGAACCCTGGAAACACCATATATTTT
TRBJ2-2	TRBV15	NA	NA	CATSIPLEGAWTGELFF	TGTGCCACCAGCATACCCTTGGAGGGGGCTTGGACCGGGGAGCTGTTTTTT
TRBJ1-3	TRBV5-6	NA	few	CASSLGQIGNTIYF	TGTGCCAGCAGCTTGGGACAGATTGGAAACACCATATATTTT
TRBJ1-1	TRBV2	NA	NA	CASLSGQNTEAFF	TGTGCCAGCCTCTCCGGACAGAACACTGAAGCTTTCTTT
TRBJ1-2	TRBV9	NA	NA	CASSVAPDTYGYTF	TGTGCCAGCAGCGTAGCCCCGGACACTTATGGCTACACCTTC
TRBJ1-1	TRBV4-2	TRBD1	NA	CASSQGQGAGMNTEAFF	TGTGCCAGCAGCCAAGGACAGGGGGCAGGGATGAACACTGAAGCTTTCTTT
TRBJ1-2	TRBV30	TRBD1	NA	CAQGQNYGYTF	TGTGCCCAGGGACAGAACTATGGCTACACCTTC
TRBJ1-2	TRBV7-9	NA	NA	CASSYTGFNYGYTF	TGTGCCAGCAGCTACACAGGATTTAACTATGGCTACACCTTC
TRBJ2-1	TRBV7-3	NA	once	CASSFAGNEQFF	TGTGCCAGCAGCTTTGCCGGGAATGAGCAGTTCTTC
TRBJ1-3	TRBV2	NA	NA	CASRGGPVSGNTIYF	TGTGCCAGCAGGGGGGGGCCCGTCTCTGGAAACACCATATATTTT
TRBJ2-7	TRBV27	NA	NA	CASSRGSTGKYEQYF	TGTGCCAGCAGCCGGGGCTCGACAGGCAAATACGAGCAGTACTTC
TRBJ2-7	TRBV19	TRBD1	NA	CASTVTGDLDEQYF	TGTGCCAGTACTGTGACAGGGGATCTTGACGAGCAGTACTTC
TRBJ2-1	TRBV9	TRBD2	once	CASSVAGEGITEQFF	TGTGCCAGCAGCGTGGCGGGAGAGGGAATCACCGAGCAGTTCTTC
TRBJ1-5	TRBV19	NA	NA	CASSSFNQPQHF	TGTGCCAGTAGTTCTTTTAATCAGCCCCAGCATTTT
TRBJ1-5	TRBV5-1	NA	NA	CASSLVTGSNQPQHF	TGCGCCAGCAGCTTGGTTACAGGGAGCAATCAGCCCCAGCATTTT
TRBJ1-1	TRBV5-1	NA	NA	CASSFKGGLNTEAFF	TGCGCCAGCAGCTTCAAGGGAGGATTGAACACTGAAGCTTTCTTT
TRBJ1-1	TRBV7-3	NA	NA	CASSFSGQTEAFF	TGTGCCAGCAGCTTTTCGGGACAAACTGAAGCTTTCTTT
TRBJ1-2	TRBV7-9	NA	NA	CASSLGTDYGYTF	TGTGCCAGCAGCTTAGGAACTGACTATGGCTACACCTTC
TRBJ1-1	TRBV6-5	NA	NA	CASSYSRDLWTEAFF	TGTGCCAGCAGTTACTCTCGGGATTTGTGGACTGAAGCTTTCTTT
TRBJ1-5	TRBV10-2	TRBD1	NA	CASSDSGTGGQPQHF	TGCGCCAGCAGTGATTCGGGAACAGGGGGTCAGCCCCAGCATTTT
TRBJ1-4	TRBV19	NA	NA	CASSIDAATNEKLFF	TGTGCCAGTAGTATAGATGCAGCAACTAATGAAAAACTGTTTTTT
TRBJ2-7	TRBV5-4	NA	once	CASSLDRRAYEQYF	TGTGCCAGCAGCTTGGACAGAAGAGCCTACGAGCAGTACTTC
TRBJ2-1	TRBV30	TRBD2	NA	CAWSVGLAGDDEQFF	TGTGCCTGGAGTGTGGGACTAGCGGGAGACGATGAGCAGTTCTTC
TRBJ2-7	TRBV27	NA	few	CASKSIRVSYEQYF	TGTGCCAGCAAAAGTATCCGGGTGTCCTACGAGCAGTACTTC
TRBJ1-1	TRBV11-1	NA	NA	CASRPRPSGEAFF	TGTGCCAGCAGACCTCGACCATCGGGTGAAGCTTTCTTT
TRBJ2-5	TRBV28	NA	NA	CASRWRIEGTQYF	TGTGCCAGCAGATGGAGGATCGAGGGGACCCAGTACTTC
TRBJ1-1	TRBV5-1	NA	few	CASSLELIAEAFF	TGCGCCAGCAGCTTGGAACTGATCGCCGAGGCTTTCTTT
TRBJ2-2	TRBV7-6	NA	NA	CASSLDSQTGELFF	TGTGCCAGCAGCTTAGACAGCCAGACCGGGGAGCTGTTTTTT
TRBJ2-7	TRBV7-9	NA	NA	CASSSGNGGPYEQYF	TGTGCCAGCAGCTCCGGTAACGGGGGACCCTACGAGCAGTACTTC
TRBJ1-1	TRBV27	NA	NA	CASSTVWGAEAFF	TGTGCCAGCAGTACGGTCTGGGGGGCTGAAGCTTTCTTT
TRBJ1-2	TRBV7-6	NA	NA	CASSLGQNYGYTF	TGTGCCAGCAGCTTAGGGCAGAACTATGGCTACACCTTC
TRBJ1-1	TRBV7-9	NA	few	CASSPNTGAFF	TGTGCCAGCAGCCCAAATACGGGAGCTTTCTTT
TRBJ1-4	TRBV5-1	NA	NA	CASSSGRVNEKLFF	TGCGCCAGCAGCTCAGGGAGGGTTAATGAAAAACTGTTTTTT